This entry lists 20 T cell receptor beta chains sequenced from one sample in a study of T cell responses to AZD1222 COVID-19 vaccine (dated by TCRdb to about 2021). Library method: the immunoSEQ multiplex PCR assay. TCRdb took this table from immuneACCESS and kept in-frame rearrangements with V and J called. Such tables lack part of the clones; where checked against another copy, unresolved V genes explain under half of the gap, and the rest is unexplained. This sample comprises roughly 130,000 clones, less than 95% of them detected only once. Jointly, the top ten make up approximately 2.6% of the sample. The sample's time point label, decoded: baseline before first vaccination. The specimen was peripheral blood, collected on day 0 of AZD1222 vaccination. The receptors here all came from an adult in good health.

This chain links TRBV5-1 with TRBJ1-2; 7 bases agree with TRBD1. The CDR3 is made up of 14 amino acids. Germline V gene sequence: CDR1 SGHRS, CDR2 YFSETQ. The ends lost 3 bases at V and 3 bases at J; junction bases unmatched: 5. This CDR3 reads CASSSTGPYYGYTF. For the CDR3, the DNA is TGCGCCAGCAGCTCGACAGGGCCCTACTATGGCTACACCTTC. The variable domain in full, completed from reference TRBV5-1 and TRBJ1-2, reads KAGVTQTPRYLIKTRGQQVTLSCSPISGHRSVSWYQQTPGQGLQFLFEYFSETQRNKGNFPGRFSGRQFSNSRSEMNVSTLELGDSALYLCASSSTGPYYGYTFGSGTRLTVV.

The rearrangement links TRBV6-7 to TRBJ1-5, with D possibly TRBD1 on 6 matching bases. TRBV6-7 is an ORF for which the function is uncertain. With 6 bases removed from V and 0 bases from J, the gap between germline ends came to 15 bases. The CDR3 is 16 amino acids. CDR3: CASSLGQHYSNQPQHF. CDR3 bases: TGTGCCAGCAGCCTCGGACAGCATTATAGCAATCAGCCCCAGCATTTT.

A few counts support this clone. The chain links TRBV5-1 to TRBJ1-3; D call uncertain. The CDR3 totals 16 residues. V gave up 0 bases and J gave up 0 bases, with 10 bases separating them. CDR1 and CDR2 (germline): SGHRS, YFSETQ. CDR3 region: CASSLDGAYSGNTIYF. Here the CDR3 DNA reads TGCGCCAGCAGCTTGGACGGTGCGTACTCTGGAAACACCATATATTTT.

The V and J genes are TRBV7-9 and TRBJ1-3, with D possibly matching TRBD1 (5 bases). The CDR3 runs to 15 residues. V gave up 3 bases and J gave up 2 bases, with 11 bases separating them. Per germline, CDR1 SEHNR and CDR2 FQNEAQ (reference sequence). The CDR3 loop reads CASSLGRGPGNTIYF. CDR3 bases: TGTGCCAGCAGCTTGGGTAGGGGACCTGGAAACACCATATATTTT.

The chain combines TRBV10-2 with TRBJ1-4; TRBD1 agrees at 7 bases. The CDR3 loop spans 15 amino acids. The germline V gene has CDR1 WSHSY and CDR2 SAAADI. V dropped 4 bases and J dropped 2; count of bases not matched to a gene: 4. CDR3 coding DNA: TGCGCCAGCAGTGTAGGGGACAGTACTAATGAAAAACTGTTTTTT. It encodes CASSVGDSTNEKLFF.

This chain links TRBV5-8 with TRBJ2-2; 7 nucleotides match TRBD1. The V and J ends lost 4 bases and 0 bases, in that order; junction bases with no gene match: 3. The CDR3 is 15 residues long. Germline lookup yields CDR1 SGHTS and CDR2 YDEGEE. The CDR3: CASSRDRTNTGELFF. For the CDR3, the DNA is TGTGCCAGCAGCCGGGACAGAACGAACACCGGGGAGCTGTTTTTT.

The V gene is TRBV3-1 (or the pseudogene TRBV3-2), the J gene TRBJ2-3; D unclear. The CDR3 loop spans 14 amino acids. V dropped 0 bases and J dropped 6 bases, with 10 bases sitting between them. Germline V gene lookup returns CDR1 LGHDT and CDR2 YNNKEL (reference sequence). The CDR3 protein is CASSQDVRSDTQYF. The CDR3 region has the DNA TGTGCCAGCAGCCAAGATGTCAGATCGGATACGCAGTATTTT.

The gene calls are TRBV9 and TRBJ2-2; 15 positions agree with TRBD2. Trimming at V came to 4 bases and at J to 4 bases, leaving 14 bases not matched to a gene. CDR3 length: 20 amino acids. The V gene's germline CDR1 is SGDLS and CDR2 YYNGEE. The CDR3 is CASSPSPGTSGRMSTGELFF. As DNA, the CDR3 is TGTGCCAGCAGCCCAAGCCCCGGGACTAGCGGGAGGATGAGCACCGGGGAGCTGTTTTTT.

The genes are TRBV19 and TRBJ2-3, with no clear D. Germline V gene sequence: CDR1 LNHDA, CDR2 SQIVND (reference sequence). This CDR3 comprises 14 residues. V gave up 6 bases and J gave up 5 bases, with 15 bases separating them. DNA for the CDR3: TGTGCCAGTAGAGAGGAGCTCGCACGAGATACGCAGTATTTT. Translated: CASREELARDTQYF.

The chain combines TRBV24-1 with TRBJ2-5; D possibly corresponds to TRBD2 (6 bases). With 5 bases removed from V and 1 base from J, the gap between germline ends came to 25 bases. The CDR3 covers 19 residues. CDR1 is KGHDR and CDR2 is SFDVKD in the germline V gene. The CDR3 loop reads CATSVRAPPRRDIQETQYF. The CDR3 DNA reads as TGTGCCACCAGTGTACGGGCCCCCCCAAGGCGGGATATCCAAGAGACCCAGTACTTC.

The rearrangement joins TRBV7-3 to TRBJ2-4, with a possible D match to TRBD2 (5 bases). Trimming removed 2 bases from V and 0 bases from J, with 17 bases in between. Germline CDR1 is SGHTA and CDR2 is FQGTGA. This CDR3 contains 18 residues. The CDR3 DNA sequence: TGTGCCAGCAGCTTATCCCCCGGGGTAAGTTTAGCCAAAAACATTCAGTACTTC. Translated, it gives CASSLSPGVSLAKNIQYF. The whole variable domain, remainder taken from reference TRBV7-3 and TRBJ2-4, is GAGVSQTPSNKVTEKGKYVELRCDPISGHTALYWYRQSLGQGPEFLIYFQGTGAADDSGLPNDRFFAVRPEGSVSTLKIQRTERGDSAVYLCASSLSPGVSLAKNIQYFGAGTRLSVL.

J is TRBJ2-3 and V is TRBV30; D possibly corresponds to TRBD2 (7 bases). The V gene lost 2 bases and the J gene lost 2 bases, with 11 bases spanning the gap. Germline V gives CDR1 GTSNPN, CDR2 SVGIG (reference sequence). The CDR3 extends over 14 amino acids. This chain's CDR3 is CAWSWGGHTDTQYF. The DNA of the CDR3 is TGTGCCTGGAGTTGGGGGGGACACACAGATACGCAGTATTTT.

The genes are TRBV9 and TRBJ2-5, with D possibly TRBD1 on 6 matching bases. CDR3 length: 16 residues. Trimming removed 4 bases from V and 1 base from J, with 17 bases in between. Germline lookup yields CDR1 SGDLS and CDR2 YYNGEE. The CDR3 sequence: CASSPRLGTPQETQYF. In DNA form, the CDR3 reads TGTGCCAGCAGCCCGCGCTTGGGGACACCCCAAGAGACCCAGTACTTC.

CDR3: CATSDSAGAQYF. The CDR3 DNA reads TGTGCCACCAGTGATTCGGCGGGGGCGCAGTACTTC. The chain couples TRBV24-1 to TRBJ2-7; D possibly corresponds to TRBD2 (7 bases). V was shortened by 2 bases and J by 9 bases, with 10 bases between the two germline ends. Germline V lookup: CDR1 KGHDR, CDR2 SFDVKD. The CDR3 is 12 residues long.

This clone was found once. V and J are TRBV10-3 and TRBJ2-5, with D perhaps matching TRBD2 (6 bases). Deletions cut 0 bases from V and 4 bases from J, with 21 bases between. The germline V gene has CDR1 ENHRY and CDR2 SYGVKD. The CDR3 extends over 18 amino acids. The CDR3 reads CAISESRWPGAEGETQYF. CDR3 coding DNA: TGTGCCATCAGTGAGTCGAGGTGGCCGGGAGCAGAAGGAGAGACCCAGTACTTC.

J is TRBJ1-2 and V is TRBV5-1, with TRBD1 as a possible D gene (6 bases). CDR1 is SGHRS, CDR2 YFSETQ, per germline. Trimming removed 1 base at V and 2 bases at J, with 9 bases between. The CDR3 is 14 amino acids. CDR3 nucleotides: TGCGCCAGCAGCTTGAACAGGGCAAACTATGGCTACACCTTC. It codes for CASSLNRANYGYTF.

This clone was found once. The chain carries TRBV18 and TRBJ2-2, with a possible D match to TRBD1 (6 bases). Between the trimmed V and J ends, which lost 1 base and 6 bases, there was a span of 12 bases. The CDR3 is 15 residues long. Germline values: CDR1 KGHSH, CDR2 LQKENI. The CDR3 bases are TGTGCCAGCTCACCACTGGCCAGGGGAGCCGGGGAGCTGTTTTTT. Translation: CASSPLARGAGELFF.

V gene TRBV7-2 combines with J gene TRBJ2-2; D not resolved. The length of the CDR3 is 12 residues. The V end lost 5 bases, the J end lost 6 bases, and 7 bases lay between the germline ends. Germline CDR1 and CDR2: SGHTA and FQGNSA. The CDR3 sequence: CASSPPSGELFF. CDR3 bases: TGTGCCAGCAGCCCTCCTTCCGGGGAGCTGTTTTTT.

This chain joins TRBV12-3 or TRBV12-4 and TRBJ2-7; D is undetermined. The CDR3 runs 13 residues. V lost 5 bases, J lost 3 bases, and 11 bases lay in between. The chain's CDR3 is CASSQTYFYEQYF. The CDR3 DNA sequence: TGTGCCAGCAGTCAAACATACTTCTACGAGCAGTACTTC.

The chain employs TRBV18 and TRBJ2-3; 11 bases map to TRBD2. Germline-derived CDR1 and CDR2 are KGHSH and LQKENI. Trimming at V came to 0 bases and at J to 6 bases, leaving 8 bases not matched to a gene. The CDR3 consists of 17 residues. CDR3 bases: TGTGCCAGCTCACCACCCAATAGCGGGAGGGCCCAGGATACGCAGTATTTT. Residues: CASSPPNSGRAQDTQYF.